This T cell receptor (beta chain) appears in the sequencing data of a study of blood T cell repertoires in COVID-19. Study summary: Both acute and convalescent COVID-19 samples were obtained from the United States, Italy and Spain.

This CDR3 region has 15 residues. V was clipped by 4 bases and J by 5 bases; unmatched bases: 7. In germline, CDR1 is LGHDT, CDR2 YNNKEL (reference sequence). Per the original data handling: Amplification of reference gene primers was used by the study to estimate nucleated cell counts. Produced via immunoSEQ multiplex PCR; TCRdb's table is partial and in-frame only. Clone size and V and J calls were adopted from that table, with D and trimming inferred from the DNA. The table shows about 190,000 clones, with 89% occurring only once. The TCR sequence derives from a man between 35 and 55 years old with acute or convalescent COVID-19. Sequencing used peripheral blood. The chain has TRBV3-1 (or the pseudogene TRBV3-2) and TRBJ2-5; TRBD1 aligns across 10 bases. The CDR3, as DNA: TGTGCCAGCAGCCCCGACAGGGGGCGAGGGGAGACCCAGTACTTC. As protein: CASSPDRGRGETQYF.